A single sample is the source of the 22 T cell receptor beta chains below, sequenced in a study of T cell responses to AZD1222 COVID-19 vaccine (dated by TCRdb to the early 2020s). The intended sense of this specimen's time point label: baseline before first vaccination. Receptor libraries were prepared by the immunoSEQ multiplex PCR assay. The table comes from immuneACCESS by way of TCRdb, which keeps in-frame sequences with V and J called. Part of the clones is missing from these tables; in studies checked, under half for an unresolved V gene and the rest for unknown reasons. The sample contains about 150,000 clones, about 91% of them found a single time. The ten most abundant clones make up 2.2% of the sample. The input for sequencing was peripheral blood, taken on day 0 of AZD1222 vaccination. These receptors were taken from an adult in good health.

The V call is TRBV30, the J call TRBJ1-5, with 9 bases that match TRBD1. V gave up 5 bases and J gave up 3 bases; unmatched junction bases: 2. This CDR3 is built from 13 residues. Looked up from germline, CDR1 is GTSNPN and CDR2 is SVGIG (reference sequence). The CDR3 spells CAWGQGYNQPQHF. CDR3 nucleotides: TGTGCCTGGGGACAGGGGTACAATCAGCCCCAGCATTTT.

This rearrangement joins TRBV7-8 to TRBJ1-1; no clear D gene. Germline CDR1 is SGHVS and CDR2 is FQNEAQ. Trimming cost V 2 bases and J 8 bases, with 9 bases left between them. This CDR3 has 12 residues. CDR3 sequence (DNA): TGTGCCAGCAGCTTAAATCCTGGGGAAGCTTTCTTT. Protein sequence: CASSLNPGEAFF.

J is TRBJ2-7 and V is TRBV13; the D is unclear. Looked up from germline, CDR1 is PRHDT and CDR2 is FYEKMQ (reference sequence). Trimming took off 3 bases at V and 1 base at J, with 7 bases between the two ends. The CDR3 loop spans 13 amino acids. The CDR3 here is CASSLWQSYEQYF. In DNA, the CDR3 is TGTGCCAGCAGCTTGTGGCAGTCCTACGAGCAGTACTTC.

CDR3 coding DNA: TGCGCCAGCAGCCTAGGACAGAGCGATCCCGGGTCACCCCTCCACTTT. This encodes CASSLGQSDPGSPLHF. The rearrangement links TRBV4-1 to TRBJ1-6, with D tentatively TRBD1 (6 bases). Trimming shortened V by 4 bases and J by 10 bases, and 20 bases separated the two germline ends. The CDR3 totals 16 residues. The germline gives CDR1 MGHRA, CDR2 YSYEKL.

The CDR3 nucleotides read TGTGCCAGCTCACCAAAGTACCAAGAGACCCAGTACTTC. Its translation: CASSPKYQETQYF. The chain links TRBV18 to TRBJ2-5, with D unresolved. From germline, CDR1 is KGHSH and CDR2 LQKENI. This CDR3 has 13 amino acids. Deletions cut 2 bases from V and 0 bases from J, with 4 bases between.

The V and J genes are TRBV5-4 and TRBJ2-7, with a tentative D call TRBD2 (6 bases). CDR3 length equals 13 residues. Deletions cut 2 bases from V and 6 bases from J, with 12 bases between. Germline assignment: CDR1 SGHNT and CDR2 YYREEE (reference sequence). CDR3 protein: CASSFGGTGEQYF. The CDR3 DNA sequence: TGTGCCAGCAGCTTTGGGGGGACCGGCGAGCAGTACTTC.

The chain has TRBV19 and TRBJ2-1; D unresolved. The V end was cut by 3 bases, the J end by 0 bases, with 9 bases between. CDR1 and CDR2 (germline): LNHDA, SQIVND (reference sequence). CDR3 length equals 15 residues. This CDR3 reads CASSIWADSYNEQFF. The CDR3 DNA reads TGTGCCAGTAGTATCTGGGCGGACTCCTACAATGAGCAGTTCTTC. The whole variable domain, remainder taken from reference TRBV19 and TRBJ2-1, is DGGITQSPKYLFRKEGQNVTLSCEQNLNHDAMYWYRQDPGQGLRLIYYSQIVNDFQKGDIAEGYSVSREKKESFPLTVTSAQKNPTAFYLCASSIWADSYNEQFFGPGTRLTVL.

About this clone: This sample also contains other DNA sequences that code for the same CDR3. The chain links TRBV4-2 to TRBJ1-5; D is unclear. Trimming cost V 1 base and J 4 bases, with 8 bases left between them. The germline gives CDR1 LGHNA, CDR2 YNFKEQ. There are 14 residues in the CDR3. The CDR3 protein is CASSQVRGNQPQHF. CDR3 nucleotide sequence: TGTGCCAGCAGCCAAGTCCGCGGGAATCAGCCCCAGCATTTT.

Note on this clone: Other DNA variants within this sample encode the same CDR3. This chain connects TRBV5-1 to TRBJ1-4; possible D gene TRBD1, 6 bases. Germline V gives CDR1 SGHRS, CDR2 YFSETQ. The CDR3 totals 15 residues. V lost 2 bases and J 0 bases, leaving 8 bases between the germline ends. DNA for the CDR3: TGCGCCAGCAGCTTAAGGGGGACAACTAATGAAAAACTGTTTTTT. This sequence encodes CASSLRGTTNEKLFF.

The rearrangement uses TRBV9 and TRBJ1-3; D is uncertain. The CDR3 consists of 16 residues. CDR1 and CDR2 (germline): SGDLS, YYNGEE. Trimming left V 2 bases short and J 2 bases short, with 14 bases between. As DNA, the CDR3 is TGTGCCAGCAGCGTCGATGCCCTTCGAACTGGAAACACCATATATTTT. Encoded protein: CASSVDALRTGNTIYF.

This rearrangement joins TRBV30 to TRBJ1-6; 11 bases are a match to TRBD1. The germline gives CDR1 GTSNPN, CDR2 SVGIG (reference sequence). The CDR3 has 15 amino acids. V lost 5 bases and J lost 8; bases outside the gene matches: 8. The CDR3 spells CAWGPRTGGYSPLHF. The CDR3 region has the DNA TGTGCCTGGGGTCCCAGGACAGGGGGCTATTCACCCCTCCACTTT.

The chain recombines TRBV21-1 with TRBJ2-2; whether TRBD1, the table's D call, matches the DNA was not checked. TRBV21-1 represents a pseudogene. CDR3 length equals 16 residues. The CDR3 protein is CASSLSQGSGTGELFF. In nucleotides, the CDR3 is TGTGCCAGCAGTCTCTCGCAGGGGTCGGGCACCGGGGAGCTGTTTTTT.

CDR3 nucleotides: TGTGCCAGCAGTTTATCCGGGACAGGGTTCGCAACTAATGAAAAACTGTTTTTT. Translated: CASSLSGTGFATNEKLFF. The J gene is TRBJ1-4, the V gene TRBV27; 9 positions match TRBD1. The length of the CDR3 is 18 residues. CDR1 and CDR2 (germline): MNHEY, SMNVEV (reference sequence). V lost 0 bases to trimming and J lost 0 bases; unmatched junction nucleotides: 5. The full variable domain, its missing parts supplied by reference TRBV27 and TRBJ1-4, is EAQVTQNPRYLITVTGKKLTVTCSQNMNHEYMSWYRQDPGLGLRQIYYSMNVEVTDKGDVPEGYKVSRKEKRNFPLILESPSPNQTSLYFCASSLSGTGFATNEKLFFGSGTQLSVL.

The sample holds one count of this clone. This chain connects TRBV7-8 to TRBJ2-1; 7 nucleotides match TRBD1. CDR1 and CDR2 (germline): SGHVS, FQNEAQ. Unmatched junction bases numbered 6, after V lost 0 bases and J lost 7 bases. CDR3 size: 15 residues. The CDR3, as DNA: TGTGCCAGCAGCTTAGCAGGGGGCTTTTCAAATGAGCAGTTCTTC. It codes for CASSLAGGFSNEQFF.

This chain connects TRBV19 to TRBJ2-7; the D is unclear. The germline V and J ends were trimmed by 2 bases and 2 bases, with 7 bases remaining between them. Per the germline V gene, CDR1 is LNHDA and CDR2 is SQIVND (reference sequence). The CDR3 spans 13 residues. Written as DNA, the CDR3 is TGTGCCAGTAGTATATCAACGACCTACGAGCAGTACTTC. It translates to CASSISTTYEQYF.

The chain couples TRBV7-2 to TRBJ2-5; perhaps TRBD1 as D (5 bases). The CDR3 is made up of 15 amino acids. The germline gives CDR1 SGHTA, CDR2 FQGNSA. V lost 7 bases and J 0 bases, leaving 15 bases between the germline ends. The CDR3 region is CASTRVGQYQETQYF. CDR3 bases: TGTGCCAGCACCCGTGTGGGGCAGTACCAAGAGACCCAGTACTTC.

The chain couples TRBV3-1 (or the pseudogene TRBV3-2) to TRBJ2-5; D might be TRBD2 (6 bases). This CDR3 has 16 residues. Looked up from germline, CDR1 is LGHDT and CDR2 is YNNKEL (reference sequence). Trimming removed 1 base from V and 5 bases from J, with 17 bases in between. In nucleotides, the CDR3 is TGTGCCAGCAGCCAAGTCCCAGCCTGGGAGGCGGAGACCCAGTACTTC. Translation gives CASSQVPAWEAETQYF.

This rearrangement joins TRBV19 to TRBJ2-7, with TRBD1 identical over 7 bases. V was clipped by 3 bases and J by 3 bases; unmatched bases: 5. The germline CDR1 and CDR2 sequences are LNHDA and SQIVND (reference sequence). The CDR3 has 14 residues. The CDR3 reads CASSMSGQFYEQYF. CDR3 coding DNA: TGTGCCAGTAGTATGTCGGGACAGTTCTACGAGCAGTACTTC.

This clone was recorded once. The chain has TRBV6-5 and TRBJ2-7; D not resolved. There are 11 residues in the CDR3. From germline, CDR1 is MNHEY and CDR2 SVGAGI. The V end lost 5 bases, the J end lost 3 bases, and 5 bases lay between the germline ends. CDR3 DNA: TGTGCCAGCAGTACACTCTACGAGCAGTACTTC. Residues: CASSTLYEQYF.

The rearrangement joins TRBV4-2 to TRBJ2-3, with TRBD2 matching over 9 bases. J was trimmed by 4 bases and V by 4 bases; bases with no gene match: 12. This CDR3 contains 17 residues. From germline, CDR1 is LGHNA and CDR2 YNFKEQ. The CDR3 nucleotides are TGTGCCAGCAGCCCAACGGGGCTAGCGGGAAGCCCAGATACGCAGTATTTT. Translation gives CASSPTGLAGSPDTQYF.

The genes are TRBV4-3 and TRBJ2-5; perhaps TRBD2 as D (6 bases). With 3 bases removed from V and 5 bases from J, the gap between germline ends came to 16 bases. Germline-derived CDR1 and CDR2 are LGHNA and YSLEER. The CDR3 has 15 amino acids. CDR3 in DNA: TGCGCCAGCAGCCAGGGAGGCCTGGCCGGGGAGACCCAGTACTTC. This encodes CASSQGGLAGETQYF.

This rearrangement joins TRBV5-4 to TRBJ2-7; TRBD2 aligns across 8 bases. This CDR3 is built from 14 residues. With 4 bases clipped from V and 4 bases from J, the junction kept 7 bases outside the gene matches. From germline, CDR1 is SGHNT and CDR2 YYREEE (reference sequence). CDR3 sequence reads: CASSGAGGLYEQYF. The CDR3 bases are TGTGCCAGCAGCGGGGCGGGGGGCCTGTACGAGCAGTACTTC. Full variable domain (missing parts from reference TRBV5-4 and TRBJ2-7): ETGVTQSPTHLIKTRGQQVTLRCSSQSGHNTVSWYQQALGQGPQFIFQYYREEENGRGNFPPRFSGLQFPNYSSELNVNALELDDSALYLCASSGAGGLYEQYFGPGTRLTVT.